This T cell receptor beta chain is from a study of T cell responses to AZD1222 COVID-19 vaccine. Study-wide results and caveats: The sample set comprised mostly white British donors with more females, and clonal diversity was possibly underestimated. Among spike-specific TCRs, nearly half reportedly target unmutated variant regions. There were vaccine-associated CD4 TCRs across spike, dominant at 160-218 and 743-854.

Clones were read by immunoSEQ multiplex PCR, and TCRdb kept only the in-frame ones, dropping some. Of roughly 200,000 clones detected, approximately 95% appear once; the ten largest clones hold around 0.96%. With respect to this clone: Its specificity is unknown. The same CDR3 can be traced to other DNA sequences in this sample.

Germline V CDR1 and CDR2: SGDLS, YYNGEE. V shed 0 bases and J shed 0 bases, with 4 bases lying between them. This CDR3 contains 14 residues. The source of this sequence is an adult who received the MenACWY meningococcal vaccine as a control. The sample consisted of peripheral blood, taken 28 days after the second dose of the MenACWY control vaccine. The chain combines TRBV9 with TRBJ1-5; D is unresolved. CDR3 nucleotides: TGTGCCAGCAGCGTAGACGGTAGCAATCAGCCCCAGCATTTT. Its translation is CASSVDGSNQPQHF.